This is a list of T cell receptor beta chains from one sample in a study of regulatory T cells in long-lasting Graves disease. TCRdb passed the multiplex PCR reads through MiXCR, listing each CDR3 protein once. The profile shows a few hundred thousand distinct CDR3 sequences, roughly 25% of them singletons. The sequences come from peripheral blood mononuclear cells (PBMCs), collected when the disease was refractory, from a patient treated with antithyroid drugs. These receptors originate from a woman between 40 and 50 years old with Graves disease. Each CDR3 is given with its conserved first and last residue. Fields, in order: D gene, J gene, clone size, V gene, CDR3 DNA, CDR3 protein. D genes are given only for firm matches. Clone sizes are given selectively: once, few, many, or a class where the clone is expanded.

D gene: -; J gene: TRBJ1-5; clone size: -; V gene: TRBV4-1; CDR3 DNA: TGCGCCAGCAGCCAAGAGGGCGCTCAGCCCCAGCATTTT; CDR3 protein: CASSQEGAQPQHF
D gene: -; J gene: TRBJ2-5; clone size: many; V gene: TRBV15; CDR3 DNA: TGTGCCACCAGCAGAGATCGAAGGGAGACCCAGTACTTC; CDR3 protein: CATSRDRRETQYF
D gene: TRBD2; J gene: TRBJ2-1; clone size: few; V gene: TRBV20-1; CDR3 DNA: TGCAGTGCTATAGGGAGGGTCCCCTACAATGAGCAGTTCTTC; CDR3 protein: CSAIGRVPYNEQFF
D gene: -; J gene: TRBJ2-7; clone size: many; V gene: TRBV2; CDR3 DNA: TGTGCCAGCAGGCTTCGGGAGCAGTACTTC; CDR3 protein: CASRLREQYF
D gene: TRBD1; J gene: TRBJ1-2; clone size: many; V gene: TRBV12-3/TRBV12-4; CDR3 DNA: TGTGCCAGCAGTGAGCTTGGGACAGGGGATTATGGCTACACCTTC; CDR3 protein: CASSELGTGDYGYTF
D gene: TRBD1; J gene: TRBJ2-7; clone size: many; V gene: TRBV2; CDR3 DNA: TGTGCCAGCAGACAGGGGTCCTACGAGCAGTACTTC; CDR3 protein: CASRQGSYEQYF
D gene: TRBD1; J gene: TRBJ2-1; clone size: -; V gene: TRBV2; CDR3 DNA: TGTGCCAGCAGGGTTTCGACAGGGCCCAATGAGCAGTTCTTC; CDR3 protein: CASRVSTGPNEQFF
D gene: -; J gene: TRBJ2-1; clone size: -; V gene: TRBV2; CDR3 DNA: TGTGCCAGCAGTGCTAGGAATTCCTACAATGAGCAGTTCTTC; CDR3 protein: CASSARNSYNEQFF
D gene: -; J gene: TRBJ1-1; clone size: few; V gene: TRBV19; CDR3 DNA: TGTGCCAGTAGTATTTACGAGGGAAAGACTGAAGCTTTCTTT; CDR3 protein: CASSIYEGKTEAFF
D gene: -; J gene: TRBJ2-5; clone size: many; V gene: TRBV7-9; CDR3 DNA: TGTGCCAGCAGCTTAGACGAACTGAATCAAGAGACCCAGTACTTC; CDR3 protein: CASSLDELNQETQYF
D gene: TRBD1; J gene: TRBJ1-1; clone size: few; V gene: TRBV27; CDR3 DNA: TGTGCCAGCAGCCGGACAGGGGGCCTGGATAAAGCTTTCTTT; CDR3 protein: CASSRTGGLDKAFF
D gene: -; J gene: TRBJ1-1; clone size: many; V gene: TRBV7-9; CDR3 DNA: TGTGCCAGCTTCCGGGGCACTGAAGCTTTCTTT; CDR3 protein: CASFRGTEAFF
D gene: -; J gene: TRBJ2-3; clone size: -; V gene: TRBV28; CDR3 DNA: TGTGCCAGCAGTAACCTTAGCGGTTTTAGCACAGATACGCAGTATTTT; CDR3 protein: CASSNLSGFSTDTQYF
D gene: TRBD2; J gene: TRBJ2-7; clone size: -; V gene: TRBV29-1; CDR3 DNA: TGCAGCGTTGGGGGCAGGGGACTAGCGGGAGACGAGCAGTACTTC; CDR3 protein: CSVGGRGLAGDEQYF
D gene: -; J gene: TRBJ2-1; clone size: -; V gene: TRBV13; CDR3 DNA: TGTGCCAGCAGCGTAGGGGTTAACAATGAGCAGTTCTTC; CDR3 protein: CASSVGVNNEQFF
D gene: -; J gene: TRBJ2-5; clone size: many; V gene: TRBV28; CDR3 DNA: TGTGCCAGCAGTTTAAATGATTGGTTAAGGGGCAAAGAGACCCAGTACTTC; CDR3 protein: CASSLNDWLRGKETQYF
D gene: TRBD2; J gene: TRBJ2-1; clone size: -; V gene: TRBV12-3/TRBV12-4; CDR3 DNA: TGTGCCAGCAGACTAGCGGGAGGCACAGATGAGCAGTTCTTC; CDR3 protein: CASRLAGGTDEQFF
D gene: TRBD2; J gene: TRBJ2-1; clone size: -; V gene: TRBV2; CDR3 DNA: TGTGCCAGACCGGGACTAGCGGGAGCCGGTCAGTTCTTC; CDR3 protein: CARPGLAGAGQFF
D gene: -; J gene: TRBJ1-5; clone size: -; V gene: TRBV19; CDR3 DNA: TGTGCCAGTAGTCTGGACGAGTATAGCAATCAGCCCCAGCATTTT; CDR3 protein: CASSLDEYSNQPQHF
D gene: TRBD1; J gene: TRBJ1-2; clone size: once; V gene: TRBV28; CDR3 DNA: TGTGCCGGCAGTTTACCCCAATCCGGGACAGGGGCTGACTATAGCTACACCTTC; CDR3 protein: CAGSLPQSGTGADYSYTF
D gene: TRBD2; J gene: TRBJ2-2; clone size: -; V gene: TRBV3-1; CDR3 DNA: TGTGCCAGCAGCCAAGCTGGAGCGGGAGTCGGGGAGCTGTTTTTT; CDR3 protein: CASSQAGAGVGELFF
D gene: -; J gene: TRBJ2-7; clone size: few; V gene: TRBV27; CDR3 DNA: TGTGCCAGCAGTCCCCACGGGTCGGCTAAAGAGCAGTACTTC; CDR3 protein: CASSPHGSAKEQYF
D gene: -; J gene: TRBJ2-7; clone size: few; V gene: TRBV5-6; CDR3 DNA: TGTGCCAGCACCCCGGCCCGGGGTCACGATACCTACGAGCAGTACTTC; CDR3 protein: CASTPARGHDTYEQYF
D gene: TRBD2; J gene: TRBJ2-3; clone size: -; V gene: TRBV5-1; CDR3 DNA: TGCGCCAGCAGCTCGGCCACTAGCGGGGGCACAGATACGCAGTATTTT; CDR3 protein: CASSSATSGGTDTQYF
D gene: -; J gene: TRBJ1-4; clone size: -; V gene: TRBV19; CDR3 DNA: TGTGCCAGTAGCCGGGGGAGCTATAATGAAAAACTGTTTTTT; CDR3 protein: CASSRGSYNEKLFF
D gene: -; J gene: TRBJ2-1; clone size: -; V gene: TRBV2; CDR3 DNA: TGTGCCAGCAGGCCAGGGATGGGGTTCAATGAGCAGTTCTTC; CDR3 protein: CASRPGMGFNEQFF
D gene: TRBD1; J gene: TRBJ2-5; clone size: many; V gene: TRBV5-5; CDR3 DNA: TGTGCCAGCAGCCTAACGGGACAGGGCCAAGAGACCCAGTACTTC; CDR3 protein: CASSLTGQGQETQYF
D gene: TRBD1; J gene: TRBJ1-4; clone size: few; V gene: TRBV7-9; CDR3 DNA: TGTGCCAGCAGCCGGACAGGCGATGAAAAACTGTTTTTT; CDR3 protein: CASSRTGDEKLFF
D gene: -; J gene: TRBJ1-6; clone size: few; V gene: TRBV7-2; CDR3 DNA: TGTGCCAGCAGCTTAGAACCCGGGGCACCCCTCCACTTT; CDR3 protein: CASSLEPGAPLHF
D gene: TRBD2; J gene: TRBJ2-2; clone size: few; V gene: TRBV7-9; CDR3 DNA: TGTGCCAGCAGCTTATTTACGGGAGGAATTGCCGGGGAGCTGTTTTTT; CDR3 protein: CASSLFTGGIAGELFF
D gene: -; J gene: TRBJ2-1; clone size: -; V gene: TRBV24-1; CDR3 DNA: TGTGCCACCAGTGATTCAGATTTGCAGTTCTTC; CDR3 protein: CATSDSDLQFF
D gene: -; J gene: TRBJ1-3; clone size: many; V gene: TRBV27; CDR3 DNA: TGTGCCAGCAGTCCCTGGAGGACCGGAAACACCATATATTTT; CDR3 protein: CASSPWRTGNTIYF
D gene: TRBD2; J gene: TRBJ2-2; clone size: -; V gene: TRBV7-3; CDR3 DNA: TGTGCCAGCAGCTTAAGTCCCATGTCTAGCGGGAAGACGAACACCGGGGAGCTGTTTTTT; CDR3 protein: CASSLSPMSSGKTNTGELFF
D gene: -; J gene: TRBJ2-1; clone size: few; V gene: TRBV7-8; CDR3 DNA: TGTGCCAGCAGCCCCATTTCTCGTCGGGAGTTGGACACCTACAATGAGCAGTTCTTC; CDR3 protein: CASSPISRRELDTYNEQFF